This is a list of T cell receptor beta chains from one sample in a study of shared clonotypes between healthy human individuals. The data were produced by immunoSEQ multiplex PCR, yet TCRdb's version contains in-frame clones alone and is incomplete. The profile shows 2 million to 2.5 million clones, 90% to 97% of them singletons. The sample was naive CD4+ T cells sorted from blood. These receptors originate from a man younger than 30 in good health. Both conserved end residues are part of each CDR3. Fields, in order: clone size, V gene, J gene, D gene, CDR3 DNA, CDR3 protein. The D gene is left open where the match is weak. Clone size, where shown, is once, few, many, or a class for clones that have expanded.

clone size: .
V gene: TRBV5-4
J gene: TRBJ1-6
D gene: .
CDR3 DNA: TGTGCCAGCAGCTTGGATCTTCCCTCCTATAATTCACCCCTCCACTTT
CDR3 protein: CASSLDLPSYNSPLHF

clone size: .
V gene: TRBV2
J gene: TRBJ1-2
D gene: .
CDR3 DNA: TGTGCCAGCAGGACTGACGGTAACTATGGCTACACCTTC
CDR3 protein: CASRTDGNYGYTF

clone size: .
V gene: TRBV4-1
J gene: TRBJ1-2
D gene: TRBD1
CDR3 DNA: TGCGCCAGCAGCCCCGGACAGGGGAGAGAGTATGGCTACACCTTC
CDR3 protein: CASSPGQGREYGYTF

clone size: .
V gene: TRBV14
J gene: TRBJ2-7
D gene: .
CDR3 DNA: TGTGCCAGCAGCCAAAGATCGCCTCCTCAGCTTACCCCCTACGAGCAGTACTTC
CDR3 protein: CASSQRSPPQLTPYEQYF

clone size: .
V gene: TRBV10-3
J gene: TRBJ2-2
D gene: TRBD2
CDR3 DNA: TGTGCCATCAGTCGTTCTAGCGGGGGGGACACCGGGGAGCTGTTTTTT
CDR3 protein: CAISRSSGGDTGELFF

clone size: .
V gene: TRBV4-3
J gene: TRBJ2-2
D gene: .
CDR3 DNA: TGCGCCAGCAGCCAAGATATCGGGACCGGCACCGGGGAGCTGTTTTTT
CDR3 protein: CASSQDIGTGTGELFF

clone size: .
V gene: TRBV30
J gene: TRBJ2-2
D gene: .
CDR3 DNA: TGTGCCTTCACCAAAGGCACGAACACCGGGGAGCTGTTTTTT
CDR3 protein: CAFTKGTNTGELFF

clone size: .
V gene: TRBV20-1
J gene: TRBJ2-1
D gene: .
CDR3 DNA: TGCAGTGCTAGTCCTGGGGATGAGCAGTTCTTC
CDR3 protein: CSASPGDEQFF

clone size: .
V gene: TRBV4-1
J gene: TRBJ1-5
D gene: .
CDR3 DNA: TGCGCCAGCAGCCAGCAGACGGTTAGCAATCAGCCCCAGCATTTT
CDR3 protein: CASSQQTVSNQPQHF

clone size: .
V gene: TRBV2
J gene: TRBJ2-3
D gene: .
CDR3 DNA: TGTGCCAGCAGCAAAGGCGGCCCCTTCAATACAGATACGCAGTATTTT
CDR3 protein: CASSKGGPFNTDTQYF

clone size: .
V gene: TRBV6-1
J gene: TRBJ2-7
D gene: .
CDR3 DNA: TGTGCCAGCACCCAACGGGGACCCTACGAGCAGTACTTC
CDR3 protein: CASTQRGPYEQYF

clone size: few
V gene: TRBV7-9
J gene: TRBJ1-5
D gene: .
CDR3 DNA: TGTGCCAGCAGCCTACCGGGTCAGCCCCAGCATTTT
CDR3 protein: CASSLPGQPQHF

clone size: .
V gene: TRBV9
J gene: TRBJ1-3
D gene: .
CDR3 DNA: TGTGCCAGCAGCGTAGGGGGGAATACTGGAAACACCATATATTTT
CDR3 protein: CASSVGGNTGNTIYF

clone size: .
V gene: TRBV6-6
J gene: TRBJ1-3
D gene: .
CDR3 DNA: TGTGCCAGCACCCAATCTAACCAATACACCATATATTTT
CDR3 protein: CASTQSNQYTIYF

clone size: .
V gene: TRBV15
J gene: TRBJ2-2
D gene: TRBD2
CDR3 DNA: TGTGCCACCAGCCGAACAAGGGGACTAGCGGTGAACACCGGGGAGCTGTTTTTT
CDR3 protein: CATSRTRGLAVNTGELFF

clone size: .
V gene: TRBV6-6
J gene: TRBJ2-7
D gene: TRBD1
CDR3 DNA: TGTGCCAGCAGTTCCCCGGACAGGGCCTACGAGCAGTACTTC
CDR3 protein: CASSSPDRAYEQYF

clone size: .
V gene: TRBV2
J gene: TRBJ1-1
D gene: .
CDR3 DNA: TGTGCCAGCACTAGTGAGCTATTGAACACTGAAGCTTTCTTT
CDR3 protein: CASTSELLNTEAFF

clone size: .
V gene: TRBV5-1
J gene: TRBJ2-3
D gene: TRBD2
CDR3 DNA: TGCGCCAGCAGCCCGACTAGCGGAGCGGATACGCAGTATTTT
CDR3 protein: CASSPTSGADTQYF

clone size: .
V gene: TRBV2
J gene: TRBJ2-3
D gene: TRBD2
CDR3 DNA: TGTGCCAGCAGTGACGGAGGAGGACTAGCCGCAGATACGCAGTATTTT
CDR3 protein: CASSDGGGLAADTQYF

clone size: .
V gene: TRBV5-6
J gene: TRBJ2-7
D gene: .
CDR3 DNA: TGTGCCAGCAGCTTGGTGACAGTGAAATCCTACGAGCAGTACTTC
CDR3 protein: CASSLVTVKSYEQYF

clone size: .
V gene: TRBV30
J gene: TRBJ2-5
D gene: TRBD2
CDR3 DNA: TGTGCCTGGAGTGTCGGGGTAGCGGGAGGTGGAGAGACCCAGTACTTC
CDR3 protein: CAWSVGVAGGGETQYF

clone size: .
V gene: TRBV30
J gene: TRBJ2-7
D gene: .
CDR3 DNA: TGTGCCTGGAGTGTACCGTCCTACGAGCAGTACTTC
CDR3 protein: CAWSVPSYEQYF

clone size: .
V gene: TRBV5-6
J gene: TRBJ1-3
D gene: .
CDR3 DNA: TGTGCCAGCAGCTTGAATGCCGGGTGGACCATATATTTT
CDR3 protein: CASSLNAGWTIYF

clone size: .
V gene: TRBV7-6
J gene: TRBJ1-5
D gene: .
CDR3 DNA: TGTGCCAGCAGCTTACCCAATCAGCCCCAGCATTTT
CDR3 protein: CASSLPNQPQHF

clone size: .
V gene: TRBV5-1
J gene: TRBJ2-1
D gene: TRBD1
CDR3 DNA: TGCGCCAGCAGCTGGCCGGGACAGGGGGCCTACAATGAGCAGTTCTTC
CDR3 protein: CASSWPGQGAYNEQFF

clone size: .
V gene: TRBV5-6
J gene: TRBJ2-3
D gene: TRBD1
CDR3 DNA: TGTGCCAGCAGCTCAGTGGGACAGGGACACACAGATACGCAGTATTTT
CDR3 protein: CASSSVGQGHTDTQYF

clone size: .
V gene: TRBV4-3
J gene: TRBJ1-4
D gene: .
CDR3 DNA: TGCGCCAGCAGCCAAGAATACCGTGAAAAACTGTTTTTT
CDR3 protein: CASSQEYREKLFF

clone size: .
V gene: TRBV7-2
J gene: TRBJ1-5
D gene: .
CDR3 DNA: TGTGCCAGCAGTATTAGGGGGGGAGGCAATCAGCCCCAGCATTTT
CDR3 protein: CASSIRGGGNQPQHF

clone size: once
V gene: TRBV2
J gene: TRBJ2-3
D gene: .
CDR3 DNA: TGTGCCAGCAGTCTCGACTTCACAGATACGCAGTATTTT
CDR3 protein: CASSLDFTDTQYF

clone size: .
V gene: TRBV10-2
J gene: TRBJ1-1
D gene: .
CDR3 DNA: TGCGCCAGCAGAGATCACAGCGGTATAGGGGTTTATGGTTTCTTT
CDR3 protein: CASRDHSGIGVYGFF

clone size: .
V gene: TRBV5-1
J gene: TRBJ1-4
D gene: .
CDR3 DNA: TGCGCCAGCAGCTTCGTTCGGGGTGAAAAACTGTTTTTT
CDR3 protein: CASSFVRGEKLFF

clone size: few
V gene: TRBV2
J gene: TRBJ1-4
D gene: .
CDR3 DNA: TGTGCCAGCAGGACTGGGCGGCTCGAAAAACTGTTTTTT
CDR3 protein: CASRTGRLEKLFF

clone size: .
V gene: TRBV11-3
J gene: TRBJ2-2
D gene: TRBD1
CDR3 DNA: TGTGCCAGCACCCTACAGGGGGGGGAGCTGTTTTTT
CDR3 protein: CASTLQGGELFF

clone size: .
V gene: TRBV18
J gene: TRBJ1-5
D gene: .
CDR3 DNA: TGTGCCAGCTCCCAGGACGGGAATAGCAATCAGCCCCAGCATTTT
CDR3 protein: CASSQDGNSNQPQHF

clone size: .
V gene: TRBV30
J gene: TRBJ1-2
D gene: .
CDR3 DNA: TGTGCCTGGGTGGCTCAGGGTGTGGGCTATGGCTACACCTTC
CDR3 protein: CAWVAQGVGYGYTF

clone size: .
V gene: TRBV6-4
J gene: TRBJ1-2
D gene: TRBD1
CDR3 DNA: TGTGCCAGCAAGGAATTCCAGGGGGCAAATGGCTACACCTTC
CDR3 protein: CASKEFQGANGYTF

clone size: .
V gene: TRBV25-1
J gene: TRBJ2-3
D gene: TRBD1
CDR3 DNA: TGTGCCAGCAGTCTCCAGACAGGGAAGACAGATACGCAGTATTTT
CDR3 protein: CASSLQTGKTDTQYF

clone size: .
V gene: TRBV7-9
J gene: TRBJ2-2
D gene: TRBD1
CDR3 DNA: TGTGCCAGCAGCGTCGGGACAGGGGTTTCCGGGGAGCTGTTTTTT
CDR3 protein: CASSVGTGVSGELFF

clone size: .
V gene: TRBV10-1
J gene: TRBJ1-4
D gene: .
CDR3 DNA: TGCGCCAGCAGTGCCGGCAGGGTGGGTGCTAATGAAAAACTGTTTTTT
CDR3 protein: CASSAGRVGANEKLFF

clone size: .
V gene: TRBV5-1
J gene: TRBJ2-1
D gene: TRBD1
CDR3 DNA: TGCGCCAGCAGCCGGGACAGGGTCGATGTCAATGAGCAGTTCTTC
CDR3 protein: CASSRDRVDVNEQFF

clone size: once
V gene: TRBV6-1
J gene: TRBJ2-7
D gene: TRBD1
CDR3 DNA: TGTGCCAGCAGCCCTCTCGCGACAGGGTCCTACGAGCAGTACTTC
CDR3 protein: CASSPLATGSYEQYF

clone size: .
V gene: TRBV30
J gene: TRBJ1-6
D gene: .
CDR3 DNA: TGTGCCTGGAGTCTGGGGGGCTCCTATAATTCACCCCTCCACTTT
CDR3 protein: CAWSLGGSYNSPLHF

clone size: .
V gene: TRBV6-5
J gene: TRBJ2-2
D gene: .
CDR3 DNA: TGTGCCAGCAGCTTCCAGGCTGGGAACACCGGGGAGCTGTTTTTT
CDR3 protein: CASSFQAGNTGELFF

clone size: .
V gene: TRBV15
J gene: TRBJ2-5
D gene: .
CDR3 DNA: TGTGCCACCAGCAGAGATCCAGCCGGACGAGAGACCCAGTACTTC
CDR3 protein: CATSRDPAGRETQYF

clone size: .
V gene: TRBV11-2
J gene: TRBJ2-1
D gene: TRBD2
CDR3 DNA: TGTGCCAGCAGCGAAGAACTAGCGGGAGTGGATGAGCAGTTCTTC
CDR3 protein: CASSEELAGVDEQFF

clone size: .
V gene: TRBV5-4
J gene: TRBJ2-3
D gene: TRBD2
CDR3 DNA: TGTGCCAGCAGCTTGGCTCTAGCGGGAGTGGTCACAGATACGCAGTATTTT
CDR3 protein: CASSLALAGVVTDTQYF

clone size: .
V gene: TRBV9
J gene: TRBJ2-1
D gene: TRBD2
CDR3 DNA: TGTGCCAGCAGCGTGGGACTAGCGGGAACGTACAATGAGCAGTTCTTC
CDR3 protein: CASSVGLAGTYNEQFF

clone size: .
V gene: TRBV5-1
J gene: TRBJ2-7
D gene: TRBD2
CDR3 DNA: TGCGCCAGCAGCTTGGACCTACTAGCGGGAAATGTGGAGCAGTACTTC
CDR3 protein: CASSLDLLAGNVEQYF

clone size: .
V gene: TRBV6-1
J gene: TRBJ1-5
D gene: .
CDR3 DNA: TGTGCCAGCGAAGGGGGGGGCAATCAGCCCCAGCATTTT
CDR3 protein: CASEGGGNQPQHF

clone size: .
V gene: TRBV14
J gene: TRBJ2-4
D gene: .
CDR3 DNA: TGTGCCAGGCCGAGGAGTCCGGAGAACATTCAGTACTTC
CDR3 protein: CARPRSPENIQYF

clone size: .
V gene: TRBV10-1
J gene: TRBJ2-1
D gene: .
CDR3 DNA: TGCGCCAGCAGCAAAAGTGGGGTGGGTGAGCAGTTCTTC
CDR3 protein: CASSKSGVGEQFF

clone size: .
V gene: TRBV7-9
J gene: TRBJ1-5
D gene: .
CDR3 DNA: TGTGCCAGCAGCACTCAAGTACAGCCCCAGCATTTT
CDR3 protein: CASSTQVQPQHF

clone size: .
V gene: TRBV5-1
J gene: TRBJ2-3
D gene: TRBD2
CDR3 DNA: TGCGCCAGCAGCTTCCTAGCGGGGGGTTCCACAGATACGCAGTATTTT
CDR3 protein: CASSFLAGGSTDTQYF